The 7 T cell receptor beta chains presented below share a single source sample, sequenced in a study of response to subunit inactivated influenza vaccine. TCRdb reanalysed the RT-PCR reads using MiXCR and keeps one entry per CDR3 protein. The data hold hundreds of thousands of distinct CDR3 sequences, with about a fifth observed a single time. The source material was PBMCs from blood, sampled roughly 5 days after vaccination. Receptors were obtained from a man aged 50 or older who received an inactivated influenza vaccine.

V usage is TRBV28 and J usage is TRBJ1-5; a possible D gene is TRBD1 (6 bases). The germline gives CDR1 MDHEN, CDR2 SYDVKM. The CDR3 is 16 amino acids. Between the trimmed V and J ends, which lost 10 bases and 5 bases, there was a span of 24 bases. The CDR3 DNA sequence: TGTGCCACTAGAGGACAGTTACCGGGACGTGATCAGCCCCAGCATTTT. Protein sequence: CATRGQLPGRDQPQHF.

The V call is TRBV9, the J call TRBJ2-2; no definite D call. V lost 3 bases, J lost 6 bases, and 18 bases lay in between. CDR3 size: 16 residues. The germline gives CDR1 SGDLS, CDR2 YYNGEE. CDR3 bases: TGTGCCAGCAGCGGCCGACGGTCGAGTCTTTCCGGGGAGCTGTTTTTT. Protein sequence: CASSGRRSSLSGELFF.

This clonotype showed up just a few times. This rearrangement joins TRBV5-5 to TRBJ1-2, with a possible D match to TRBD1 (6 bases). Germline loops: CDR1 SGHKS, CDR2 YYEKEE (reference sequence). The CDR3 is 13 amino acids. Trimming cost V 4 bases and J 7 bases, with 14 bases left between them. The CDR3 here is CASSAAIGGGYTF. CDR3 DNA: TGTGCCAGCAGCGCCGCTATAGGGGGTGGCTACACCTTC.

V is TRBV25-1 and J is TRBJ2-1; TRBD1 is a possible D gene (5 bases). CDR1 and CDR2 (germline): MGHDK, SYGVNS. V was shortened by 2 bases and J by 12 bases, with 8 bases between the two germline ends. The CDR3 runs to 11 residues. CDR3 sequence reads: CASSEVQGQFF. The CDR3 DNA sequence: TGTGCCAGCAGTGAAGTCCAGGGGCAGTTCTTC.

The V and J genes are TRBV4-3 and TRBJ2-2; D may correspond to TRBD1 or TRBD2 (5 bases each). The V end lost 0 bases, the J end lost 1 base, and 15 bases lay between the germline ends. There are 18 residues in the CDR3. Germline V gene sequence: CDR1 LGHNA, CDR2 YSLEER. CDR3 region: CASSQETLGTRNTGELFF. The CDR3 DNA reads TGCGCCAGCAGCCAAGAGACCCTGGGGACCCGGAACACCGGGGAGCTGTTTTTT.

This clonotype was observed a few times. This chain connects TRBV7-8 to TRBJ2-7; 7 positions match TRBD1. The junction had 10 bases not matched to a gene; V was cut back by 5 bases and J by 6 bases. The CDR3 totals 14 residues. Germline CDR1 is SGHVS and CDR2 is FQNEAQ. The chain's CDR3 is CASSPGQPSPEQYF. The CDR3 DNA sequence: TGTGCCAGCAGCCCGGGACAGCCTTCCCCCGAGCAGTACTTC.

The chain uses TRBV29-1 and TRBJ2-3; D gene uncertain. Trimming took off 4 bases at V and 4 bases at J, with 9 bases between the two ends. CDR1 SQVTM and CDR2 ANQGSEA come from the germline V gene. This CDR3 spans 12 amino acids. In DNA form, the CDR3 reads TGCAGCGTTGTCTACGGTGCAGATACGCAGTATTTT. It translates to CSVVYGADTQYF.